This T cell receptor (beta chain) emerged from a study of cytomegalovirus exposure and HLA in healthy donors. Use of 60 Vbeta and 13 Jbeta primers characterized the PCR. Data came from immunoSEQ multiplex PCR; TCRdb stores just in-frame clones and leaves some out. The sample includes 150,000 or so clones, 77% seen only once; the top ten take 3% to 4.5%. CDR1 and CDR2 (germline): MNHEY, SVGAGI. The CDR3 runs to 15 residues. Trimming cost V 2 bases and J 4 bases, with 14 bases left between them. This TCR came from a male donor in good health and CMV-seronegative. The rearrangement links TRBV6-5 to TRBJ1-1; D possibly corresponds to TRBD1 (6 bases). What was sequenced was PBMCs. The CDR3 DNA follows: TGTGCCAGCAGTTACCAACAGGGAAAGGCCACTGAAGCTTTCTTT. Translated, it gives CASSYQQGKATEAFF.